The clone carrying this T cell receptor (beta chain) occurred a few times. V lost 2 bases and J lost 1, with 8 bases in between. Germline CDR1 is KGHSH and CDR2 is LQKENI. This CDR3 has 14 residues. Sequencing targeted expressed TCRB transcripts, as all isolated RNA had been reverse transcribed. Assay: immunoSEQ multiplex PCR; the TCRdb copy retains only in-frame clones and omits some. The repertoire holds 900,000 or so clones, about a sixth seen once, with 0.023% in the top ten. This specimen belongs to a study of beta chain features in type 1 diabetes. Sequencing input: naive CD4+ T cells from blood. J is TRBJ1-1 and V is TRBV18, with D uncertain. This receptor was identified in a woman under 30 in good health. The CDR3 spells CASSPWGSNTEAFF. The CDR3 nucleotides read TGTGCCAGCTCACCATGGGGTTCGAACACTGAAGCTTTCTTT.